The source of this TCR beta chain is a study of blood T cell repertoires in COVID-19. Germline trimming cut 0 bases from V and 0 bases from J; bases unmatched to any gene: 4. Germline values: CDR1 SNHLY, CDR2 FYNNEI. The CDR3 is 17 residues long. Produced via immunoSEQ multiplex PCR; TCRdb's table is partial and in-frame only. The sample has 210,000 or so clones, 82% seen once. The sequencing input was peripheral blood. The clonotype originates from a woman between 35 and 50 years old with acute or convalescent COVID-19. The chain is built from TRBV2 and TRBJ1-1, with 10 bases fitting TRBD1. The CDR3 is CASSEAGQGEVNTEAFF. The CDR3 nucleotides are TGTGCCAGCAGTGAAGCAGGACAGGGGGAGGTGAACACTGAAGCTTTCTTT. The variable domain in full, completed from reference TRBV2 and TRBJ1-1, reads EPEVTQTPSHQVTQMGQEVILRCVPISNHLYFYWYRQILGQKVEFLVSFYNNEISEKSEIFDDQFSVERPDGSNFTLKIRSTKLEDSAMYFCASSEAGQGEVNTEAFFGQGTRLTVV.